The rows below give T cell receptor beta chains drawn from one sample of a study of metastatic and nonmetastatic thyroid tumors. TCRdb re-clonotyped the PCR reads via MiXCR. The sample has just over 15,000 clones; just under 35% are singletons. The material sequenced was tumor tissue. All receptors come from a male donor with papillary thyroid cancer or a benign thyroid nodule (not recorded which). Some clones in this sample may be carry-over from other donors' samples. The CDR3 runs from the conserved cysteine through the conserved F or W. The order of the fields is J gene, V gene, clone size, D gene, CDR3 protein, CDR3 DNA. The D gene is left open where the match is weak. Some rows mark clone size as missing; the rest say once, few, many or name a class of expanded clone.

>TRBJ2-7|TRBV7-9|many|NA
CASSFFISGAYEQYF
TGTGCCAGCAGCTTCTTTATCAGCGGAGCCTACGAGCAGTACTTC
>TRBJ1-1|TRBV12-3/TRBV12-4|few|NA
CASSHIRVNTEAFF
TGTGCCAGCAGTCACATACGTGTGAACACTGAAGCTTTCTTT
>TRBJ2-1|TRBV4-1|NA|NA
CASSQPRGVSGTEQFF
TGCGCCAGCAGCCAACCCAGGGGTGTGTCCGGCACTGAGCAGTTCTTC
>TRBJ1-2|TRBV27|NA|NA
CASSGSCDTF
TGTGCCAGCAGTGGGAGTTGCGACACCTTC
>TRBJ2-3|TRBV20-1|many|NA
CSARDWDDTQYF
TGCAGTGCTAGAGATTGGGACGATACGCAGTATTTT
>TRBJ1-5|TRBV5-6|NA|NA
CASSYGVNQPQHF
TGTGCCAGCAGCTACGGGGTTAATCAGCCCCAGCATTTT
>TRBJ2-5|TRBV6-1|NA|TRBD2
CATRSSGGFHYTQYF
TGTGCCACCCGCTCTAGCGGGGGATTCCATTATACCCAGTACTTC
>TRBJ2-2|TRBV4-1|NA|NA
CASSSLSGAAGELFF
TGCGCCAGCAGCTCACTATCTGGAGCTGCCGGGGAGCTGTTTTTT
>TRBJ1-6|TRBV27|NA|NA
CASSSTADNSPLHF
TGTGCCAGCAGTTCGACAGCAGACAATTCACCCCTCCACTTT
>TRBJ1-1|TRBV29-1|NA|TRBD1
CSVDGPGGVNTEAFF
TGCAGCGTGGATGGACCAGGGGGCGTGAACACTGAAGCTTTCTTT
>TRBJ2-7|TRBV6-1|few|NA
CASNTGPHGSYYEQYF
TGTGCCAGCAACACCGGACCTCACGGCTCCTACTACGAGCAGTACTTC
>TRBJ1-6|TRBV20-1|many|TRBD1
CSARDRNSPLHF
TGCAGTGCTAGGGACAGGAATTCACCCCTCCACTTT
>TRBJ2-5|TRBV7-6|many|NA
CASSFGETQYF
TGTGCCAGCAGCTTTGGCGAGACCCAGTACTTC
>TRBJ2-7|TRBV28|few|TRBD1
CASSFRRQGSYEQYF
TGTGCCAGCAGTTTTCGCCGACAGGGCTCCTACGAGCAGTACTTC
>TRBJ2-7|TRBV27|NA|NA
CASSLTTNSYEQYF
TGTGCCAGCAGCTTAACGACTAACTCCTACGAGCAGTACTTC
>TRBJ2-5|TRBV2|NA|TRBD2
CASRTSGTSRGEIQYF
TGTGCCAGCAGAACTAGCGGGACGTCACGGGGGGAGATCCAGTACTTC
>TRBJ1-2|TRBV7-9|many|NA
CASTRQGGYTF
TGTGCCAGCACCCGCCAAGGAGGCTACACCTTC
>TRBJ2-7|TRBV18|once|NA
CASSPQRGGSEQYF
TGTGCCAGCTCACCACAGAGGGGGGGAAGTGAGCAGTACTTC